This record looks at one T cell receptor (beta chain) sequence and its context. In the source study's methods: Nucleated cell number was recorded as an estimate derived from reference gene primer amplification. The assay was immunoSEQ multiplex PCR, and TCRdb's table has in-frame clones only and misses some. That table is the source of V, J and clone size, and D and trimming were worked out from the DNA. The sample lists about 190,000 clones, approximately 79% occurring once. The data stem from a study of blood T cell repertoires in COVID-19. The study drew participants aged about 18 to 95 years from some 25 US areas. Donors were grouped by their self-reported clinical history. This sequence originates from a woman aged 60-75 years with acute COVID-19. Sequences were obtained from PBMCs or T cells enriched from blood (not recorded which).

The CDR3 DNA reads as TGTGCCAGCAGCCCGGGACAGGGACAGAGCTATGGCTACACCTTC. Its translation: CASSPGQGQSYGYTF. The chain carries TRBV7-2 and TRBJ1-2; 9 bases are a match to TRBD1. The germline gives CDR1 SGHTA, CDR2 FQGNSA. The V and J ends lost 5 bases and 4 bases, in that order; junction bases with no gene match: 8. CDR3 length equals 15 residues.